The clone carrying this TCR beta chain has more than one count but fewer than ten. These data come from a study of blood T cell repertoires in COVID-19. The data were produced by immunoSEQ multiplex PCR, yet TCRdb's version contains in-frame clones alone and is incomplete. Of hundreds of thousands of clones in the sample, roughly 88% were seen once. This sequence was found in a woman aged 45-65 years with COVID-19, enrolled during active disease. The specimen sequenced was peripheral blood.

Here the CDR3 DNA reads TGTGCTAGTGGTTCCGCAACCAAGGAGGGTGACACTGAAGCTTTCTTT. Translated: CASGSATKEGDTEAFF. V gene TRBV12-5 combines with J gene TRBJ1-1; D is undetermined. This CDR3 has 16 amino acids. The V gene's germline CDR1 is LGHNT and CDR2 FRNRAP. V was pared by 4 bases and J by 3 bases, with 18 bases between.